The 7 T cell receptor beta chains below come from one sample, sequenced in a study of blood T cell repertoires in COVID-19. The assay was immunoSEQ multiplex PCR, and TCRdb's table has in-frame clones only and misses some. Of 200,000 or so clones in the sample, just over 85% were seen once. Specimen: peripheral blood. Receptors originate from a man aged 45 to 65 with acute or convalescent COVID-19.

This chain uses TRBV7-9 with TRBJ2-2, with a tentative D call TRBD1 (6 bases). V gave up 6 bases and J gave up 6 bases, with 23 bases separating them. Germline values: CDR1 SEHNR, CDR2 FQNEAQ (reference sequence). This CDR3 spans 17 amino acids. The CDR3 region has the DNA TGTGCCAGCAGTCTTAATAGGGGGACATCTTACGCCGGGGAGCTGTTTTTT. Translating gives CASSLNRGTSYAGELFF.

The V call is TRBV5-1, the J call TRBJ2-5; 8 bases are a match to TRBD2. CDR3 length: 14 amino acids. The J segment lost 5 bases and the V segment lost 3 bases, leaving 6 bases of the junction unmatched. Germline V CDR1 and CDR2: SGHRS, YFSETQ. This CDR3 reads CASSSPAGAETQYF. The CDR3 DNA sequence: TGCGCCAGCAGCTCTCCAGCGGGGGCTGAGACCCAGTACTTC.

This clone was counted a few times. The V call is TRBV5-6, the J call TRBJ2-1; D remains ambiguous. The CDR3 extends over 15 amino acids. Trimming took off 4 bases at V and 0 bases at J, with 11 bases between the two ends. CDR1 and CDR2 from the germline V gene are SGHDT and YYEEEE. The CDR3 DNA reads TGTGCCAGCAGCCAACCGAAGAGCTCCTACAATGAGCAGTTCTTC. Translating it yields CASSQPKSSYNEQFF.

The V and J genes are TRBV6-5 and TRBJ2-7, with 9 bases lining up with TRBD1. Trimming took 0 bases from V and 3 from J; bases not matched to a gene: 0. Germline CDR1 is MNHEY and CDR2 is SVGAGI. This CDR3 contains 14 residues. CDR3 region: CASSYSTGGYEQYF. CDR3 nucleotides: TGTGCCAGCAGTTACTCGACAGGGGGCTACGAGCAGTACTTC.

This clone was seen once. The genes are TRBV18 and TRBJ1-2; D unclear. Trimming removed 0 bases from V and 12 bases from J, with 20 bases in between. Germline V lookup: CDR1 KGHSH, CDR2 LQKENI. CDR3 length: 15 amino acids. Here the CDR3 reads CASSPPVLKLESDTF. The CDR3, as DNA: TGTGCCAGCTCACCACCGGTCCTCAAATTAGAGTCTGACACCTTC. The variable domain in full, with the rest retrieved from reference TRBV18 and TRBJ1-2, is NAGVMQNPRHLVRRRGQEARLRCSPMKGHSHVYWYRQLPEEGLKFMVYLQKENIIDESGMPKERFSAEFPKEGPSILRIQQVVRGDSAAYFCASSPPVLKLESDTFGSGTRLTVV.

The CDR3 loop reads CASSFTGGGTDTQYF. The CDR3 DNA is TGTGCCAGCAGCTTTACAGGGGGCGGGACAGATACGCAGTATTTT. The genes are TRBV5-6 and TRBJ2-3; 9 bases agree with TRBD1. This CDR3 has 15 residues. The germline CDR1 and CDR2 sequences are SGHDT and YYEEEE. The trim removed 2 bases at V and 3 bases at J, leaving 4 bases unmatched.

The chain couples TRBV29-1 to TRBJ1-2, with 8 bases aligning to TRBD1. Looked up from germline, CDR1 is SQVTM and CDR2 is ANQGSEA. With 0 bases clipped from V and 9 bases from J, the junction kept 18 bases outside the gene matches. The CDR3 runs to 17 residues. CDR3 amino acids: CSVEDLPRTGWRLRYTF. CDR3 sequence (DNA): TGCAGCGTTGAAGATCTTCCCCGGACAGGGTGGAGGTTACGCTACACCTTC.